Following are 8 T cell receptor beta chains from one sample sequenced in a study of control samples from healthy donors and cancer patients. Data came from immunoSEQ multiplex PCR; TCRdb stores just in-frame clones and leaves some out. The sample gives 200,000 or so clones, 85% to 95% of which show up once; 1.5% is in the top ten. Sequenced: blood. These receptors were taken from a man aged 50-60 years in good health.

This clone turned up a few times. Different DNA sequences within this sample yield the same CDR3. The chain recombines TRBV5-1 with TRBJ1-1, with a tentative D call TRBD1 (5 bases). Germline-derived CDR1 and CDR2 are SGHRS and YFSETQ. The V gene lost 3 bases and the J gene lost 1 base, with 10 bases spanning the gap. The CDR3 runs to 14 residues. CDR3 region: CASSSQGGNTEAFF. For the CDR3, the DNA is TGCGCCAGCAGCTCGCAGGGAGGGAACACTGAAGCTTTCTTT.

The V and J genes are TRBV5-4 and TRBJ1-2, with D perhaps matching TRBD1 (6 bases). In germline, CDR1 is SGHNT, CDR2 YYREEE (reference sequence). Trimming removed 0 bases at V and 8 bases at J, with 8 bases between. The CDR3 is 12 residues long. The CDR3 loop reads CASSLDRAGYTF. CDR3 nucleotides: TGTGCCAGCAGCTTGGACAGGGCAGGCTACACCTTC.

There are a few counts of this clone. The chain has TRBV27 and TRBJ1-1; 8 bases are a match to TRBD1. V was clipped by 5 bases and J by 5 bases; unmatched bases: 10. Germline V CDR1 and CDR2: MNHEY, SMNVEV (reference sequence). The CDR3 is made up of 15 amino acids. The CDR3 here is CASSPSRGLRTEAFF. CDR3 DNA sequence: TGTGCCAGCAGTCCCTCCAGGGGGCTTAGGACTGAAGCTTTCTTT.

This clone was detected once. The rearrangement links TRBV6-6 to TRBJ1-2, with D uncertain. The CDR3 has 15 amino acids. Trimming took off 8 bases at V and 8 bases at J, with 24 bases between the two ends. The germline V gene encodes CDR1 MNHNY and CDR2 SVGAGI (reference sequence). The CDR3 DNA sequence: TGTGCCAGCTCTGACCCTACATCCCGACTGGAAGGCTACACCTTC. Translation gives CASSDPTSRLEGYTF.

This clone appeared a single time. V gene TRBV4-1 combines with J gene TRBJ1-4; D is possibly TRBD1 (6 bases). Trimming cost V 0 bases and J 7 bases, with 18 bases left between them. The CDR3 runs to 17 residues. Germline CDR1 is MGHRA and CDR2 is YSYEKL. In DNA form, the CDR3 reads TGCGCCAGCAGCCAAGAAGGACAGCCCTCAACCAGTGAAAAACTGTTTTTT. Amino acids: CASSQEGQPSTSEKLFF.

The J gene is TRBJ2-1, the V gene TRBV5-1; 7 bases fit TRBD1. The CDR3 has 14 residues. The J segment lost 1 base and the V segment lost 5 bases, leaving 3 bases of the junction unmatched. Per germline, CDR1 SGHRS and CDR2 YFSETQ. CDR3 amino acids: CASRPGQSYNEQFF. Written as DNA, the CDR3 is TGCGCCAGCAGGCCGGGACAGTCCTACAATGAGCAGTTCTTC.

CDR3 sequence reads: CASSLAGGTYEQYF. Here the CDR3 DNA reads TGTGCCAGCAGCTTAGCGGGCGGTACCTACGAGCAGTACTTC. V is TRBV7-6 and J is TRBJ2-7; no clear D gene. V gave up 0 bases and J gave up 2 bases, with 8 bases separating them. CDR3 length: 14 amino acids. Germline loops: CDR1 SGHVS, CDR2 FNYEAQ.

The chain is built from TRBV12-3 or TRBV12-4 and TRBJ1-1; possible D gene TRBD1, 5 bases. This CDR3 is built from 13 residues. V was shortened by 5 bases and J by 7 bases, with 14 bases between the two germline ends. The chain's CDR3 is CASSALPQGEAFF. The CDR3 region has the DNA TGTGCCAGCAGTGCTTTACCCCAGGGTGAAGCTTTCTTT.